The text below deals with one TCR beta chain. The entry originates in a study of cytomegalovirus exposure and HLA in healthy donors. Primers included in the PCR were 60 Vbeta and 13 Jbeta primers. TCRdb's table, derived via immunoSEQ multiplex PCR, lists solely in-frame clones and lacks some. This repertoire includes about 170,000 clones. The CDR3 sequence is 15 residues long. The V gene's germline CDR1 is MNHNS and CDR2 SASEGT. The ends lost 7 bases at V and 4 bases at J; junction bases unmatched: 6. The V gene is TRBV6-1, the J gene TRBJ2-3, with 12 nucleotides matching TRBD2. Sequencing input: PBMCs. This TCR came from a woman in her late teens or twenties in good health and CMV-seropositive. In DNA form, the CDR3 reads TGTGCCAGCAACAGACTAGCGGGAGACCCAGATACGCAGTATTTT. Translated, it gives CASNRLAGDPDTQYF.